The present T cell receptor beta chain was sequenced within a study of monozygotic twins with inflammatory bowel disease. The study's findings and limits: Support was lacking for any single strong IBD-associated signal or clonotype.

The CDR3 runs to 17 residues. Germline V gene data show CDR1 as KGHDR and CDR2 as SFDVKD. TCRdb reprocessed the 5' RACE reads; each CDR3 protein has one entry and no DNA is given. With roughly 150,000 distinct CDR3 sequences in the sample, the ten largest clones hold 1% to 1.5%. To note about this clonotype: Its antigen remains unidentified.

The material sequenced was blood. The chain is built from TRBV24-1 and TRBJ2-1; TCRdb returns TRBD2, unconfirmable since there is no DNA. The clonotype was recovered from a human donor with ulcerative colitis or Crohn's disease, or a healthy co-twin of an affected twin (not recorded which). This CDR3 reads CATSGPPGTREGSEQFF.